Listed below are T cell receptor beta chains from one sample, sequenced in a study of blood T cell repertoires in COVID-19. Clones were read by immunoSEQ multiplex PCR, and TCRdb kept only the in-frame ones, dropping some. Of roughly 92,000 clones listed, more than 75% are singletons. Sequenced material: peripheral blood. These receptors came from a man aged 50-60 years with acute or convalescent COVID-19. Each CDR3 is given without its conserved first and last residue.

>TRBV5-1|15|TRBJ1-1
ASSLGTGYSRNTEAF
>TRBV7-2|13|TRBJ1-5
ASSLRRGSNQPQH
>TRBV6-5|12|TRBJ2-7
ASSWARESYEQY
>TRBV3-1/TRBV3-2|12|TRBJ2-7
ASSPGQGGGEQY
>TRBV20-1|9|TRBJ2-7
SARWEKEQY
>TRBV28|10|TRBJ2-1
ASKLARDEQF
>TRBV4-2|14|TRBJ2-3
ASSQEARLAVDTQY
>TRBV7-8|16|TRBJ1-1
ASSLGLGQGPMNTEAF
>TRBV5-1|12|TRBJ2-5
ASSLAGLRETQY
>TRBV2|12|TRBJ1-5
ASTEGAGRQPQH
>TRBV7-9|14|TRBJ2-1
ASSLAALAVNNEQF
>TRBV18|13|TRBJ1-1
ASSLGQGLNTEAF
>TRBV18|16|TRBJ1-5
ASSPFSGGLYSNQPQH
>TRBV5-1|12|TRBJ2-1
ASSRGRNDNEQF
>TRBV10-3|12|TRBJ1-5
AIKGQGGNQPQH
>TRBV5-6|15|TRBJ1-3
ASSLVQGTAAGNTIY
>TRBV3-1/TRBV3-2|13|TRBJ1-6
ASSLRHIVGSPLH
>TRBV12-5|15|TRBJ2-3
ASGLGSQGTHTDTQY
>TRBV10-2|12|TRBJ2-5
ASRDRGRLETQY
>TRBV11-3|17|TRBJ2-2
ASSLDRLGYQALTGELF
>TRBV6-4|13|TRBJ1-2
ASSDSGDSYYGYT
>TRBV6-5|13|TRBJ1-6
ASGYSLQGNSPLH
>TRBV2|13|TRBJ1-3
ASSEREGYGNTIY
>TRBV13|13|TRBJ2-7
ASVQWGRHSYEQY
>TRBV7-9|11|TRBJ2-7
ASTMGLDYEQY
>TRBV19|11|TRBJ1-6
ASLSEPNSPLH
>TRBV15|12|TRBJ1-5
ATSREGGGGPQH
>TRBV14|13|TRBJ2-5
ASSQVGLAQETQY
>TRBV27|12|TRBJ2-7
ASSLVGGSYEQY
>TRBV7-3|17|TRBJ2-1
ASSLSYGAPTSSYNEQF
>TRBV19|10|TRBJ1-4
ASQDRREKLF
>TRBV4-2|13|TRBJ2-7
ASSQEGTGAYEQY
>TRBV4-2|13|TRBJ2-2
ASSQGDIDTGELF
>TRBV6-5|13|TRBJ1-4
ASSYSSGGPEKLF
>TRBV7-9|15|TRBJ1-3
ASSFSTGTGTGNTIY
>TRBV18|13|TRBJ1-4
ASSPQQGNNEKLF
>TRBV7-9|13|TRBJ1-1
ASSLLQGRETEAF
>TRBV4-2|16|TRBJ1-6
ASSQVSHRSSYNSPLH
>TRBV19|12|TRBJ1-1
ASSIYTGNTEAF
>TRBV6-5|12|TRBJ2-1
ASTRLAGNNEQF
>TRBV21-1|13|TRBJ2-7
ASTKGRTVTYEQY
>TRBV6-6|15|TRBJ1-5
ASSPDRYQWDHQPQH
>TRBV11-2|14|TRBJ1-5
ASSPVGGRGNQPQH
>TRBV5-8|14|TRBJ1-1
ASSPPPGQTNTEAF
>TRBV5-1|12|TRBJ2-1
ASSFGTEGIEQF
>TRBV3-1/TRBV3-2|17|TRBJ2-5
ASSPNPGLAGGPSETQY